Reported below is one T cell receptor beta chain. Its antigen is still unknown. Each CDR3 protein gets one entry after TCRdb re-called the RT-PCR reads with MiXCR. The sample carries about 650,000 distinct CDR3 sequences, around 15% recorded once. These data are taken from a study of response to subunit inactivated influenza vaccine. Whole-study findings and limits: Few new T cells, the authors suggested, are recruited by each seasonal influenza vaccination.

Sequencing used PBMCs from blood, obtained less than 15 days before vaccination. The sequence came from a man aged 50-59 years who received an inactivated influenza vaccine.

CDR3 amino acids: CASSQLTRRETQYF. The CDR3 region has the DNA TGTGCCAGCAGCCAATTGACTAGGAGGGAGACCCAGTACTTC. The chain combines TRBV3-1 with TRBJ2-5; D possibly corresponds to TRBD2 (6 bases). The germline V gene encodes CDR1 LGHDT and CDR2 YNNKEL (reference sequence). The CDR3 extends over 14 amino acids. Trimming left V 2 bases short and J 5 bases short, with 12 bases between.